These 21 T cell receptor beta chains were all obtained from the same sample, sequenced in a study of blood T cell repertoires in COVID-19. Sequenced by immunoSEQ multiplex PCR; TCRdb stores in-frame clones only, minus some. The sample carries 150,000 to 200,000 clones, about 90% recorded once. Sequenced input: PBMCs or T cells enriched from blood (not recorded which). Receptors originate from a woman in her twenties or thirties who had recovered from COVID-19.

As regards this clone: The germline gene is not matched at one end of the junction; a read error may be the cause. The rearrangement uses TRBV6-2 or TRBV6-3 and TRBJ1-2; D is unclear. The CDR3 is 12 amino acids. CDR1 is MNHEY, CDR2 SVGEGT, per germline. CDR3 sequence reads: CASTYPTRGYTF. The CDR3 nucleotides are TGTGCCAGCACTTACCCTACGCGGGGCTACACCTTC.

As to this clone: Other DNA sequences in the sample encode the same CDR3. The CDR3 DNA reads TGTGCCAGCTCACCGAGGACAGGACTGAACACTGAAGCTTTCTTT. It yields the protein CASSPRTGLNTEAFF. The chain couples TRBV18 to TRBJ1-1, with 7 nucleotides matching TRBD1. J was trimmed by 0 bases and V by 3 bases; bases with no gene match: 4. Per germline, CDR1 KGHSH and CDR2 LQKENI. This CDR3 has 15 residues.

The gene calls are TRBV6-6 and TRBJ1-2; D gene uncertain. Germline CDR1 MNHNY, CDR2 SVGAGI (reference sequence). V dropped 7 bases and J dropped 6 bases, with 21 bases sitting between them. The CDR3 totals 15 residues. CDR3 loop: CASTPKGGRGDGYTF. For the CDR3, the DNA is TGTGCCAGCACTCCTAAAGGAGGGAGAGGTGATGGCTACACCTTC.

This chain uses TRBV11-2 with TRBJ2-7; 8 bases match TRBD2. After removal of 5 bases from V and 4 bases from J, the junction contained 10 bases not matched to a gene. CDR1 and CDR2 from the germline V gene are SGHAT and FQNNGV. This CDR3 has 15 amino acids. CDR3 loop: CASSLGLVGEYEQYF. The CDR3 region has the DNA TGTGCCAGCAGCCTGGGACTAGTGGGAGAATACGAGCAGTACTTC.

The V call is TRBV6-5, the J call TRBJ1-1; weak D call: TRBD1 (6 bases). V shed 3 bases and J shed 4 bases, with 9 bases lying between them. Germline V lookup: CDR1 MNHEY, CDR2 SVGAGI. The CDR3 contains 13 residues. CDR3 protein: CASSYGDTTEAFF. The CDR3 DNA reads TGTGCCAGCAGTTATGGGGACACCACTGAAGCTTTCTTT.

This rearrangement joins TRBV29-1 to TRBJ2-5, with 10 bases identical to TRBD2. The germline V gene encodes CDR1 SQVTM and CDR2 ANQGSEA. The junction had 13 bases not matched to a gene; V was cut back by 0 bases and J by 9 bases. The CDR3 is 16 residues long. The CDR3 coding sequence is TGCAGCGTTGAAGATCGGAGGAGCGGGGGGGGTTGGGCCCAGTACTTC. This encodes CSVEDRRSGGGWAQYF.

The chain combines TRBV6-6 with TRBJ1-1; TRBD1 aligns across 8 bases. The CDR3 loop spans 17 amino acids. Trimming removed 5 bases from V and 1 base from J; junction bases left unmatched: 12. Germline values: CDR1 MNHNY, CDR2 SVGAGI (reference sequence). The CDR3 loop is CASSPYRQGRGNTEAFF. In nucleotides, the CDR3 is TGTGCCAGCAGTCCGTACCGACAGGGGAGGGGGAACACTGAAGCTTTCTTT.

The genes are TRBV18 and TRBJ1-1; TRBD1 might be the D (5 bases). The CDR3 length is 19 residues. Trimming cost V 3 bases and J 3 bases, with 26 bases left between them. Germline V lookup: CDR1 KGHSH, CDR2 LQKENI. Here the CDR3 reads CASSPTTRPQRGEDTEAFF. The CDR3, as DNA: TGTGCCAGCTCACCTACCACAAGGCCCCAGCGGGGGGAGGACACTGAAGCTTTCTTT.

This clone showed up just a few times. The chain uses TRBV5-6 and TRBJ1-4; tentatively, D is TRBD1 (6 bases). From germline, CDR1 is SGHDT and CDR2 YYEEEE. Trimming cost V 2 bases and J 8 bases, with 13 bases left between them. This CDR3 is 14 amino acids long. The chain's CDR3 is CASSFQGRGEKLFF. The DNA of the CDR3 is TGTGCCAGCAGCTTTCAGGGGCGAGGAGAAAAACTGTTTTTT.

The CDR3 region has the DNA TGTGCCAGCAGCTTGGGGACACTTAGCACAGATACGCAGTATTTT. Translated: CASSLGTLSTDTQYF. The chain uses TRBV7-9 and TRBJ2-3, with D maybe TRBD1 (6 bases). With 3 bases removed from V and 0 bases from J, the gap between germline ends came to 10 bases. The germline V gene encodes CDR1 SEHNR and CDR2 FQNEAQ (reference sequence). CDR3 length: 15 residues.

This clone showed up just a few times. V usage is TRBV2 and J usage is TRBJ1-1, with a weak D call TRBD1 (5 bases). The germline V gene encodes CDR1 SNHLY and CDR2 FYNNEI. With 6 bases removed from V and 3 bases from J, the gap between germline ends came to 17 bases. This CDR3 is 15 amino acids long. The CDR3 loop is CASRLGTSIDTEAFF. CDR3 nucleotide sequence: TGTGCCAGCAGGCTTGGGACTTCAATTGACACTGAAGCTTTCTTT.

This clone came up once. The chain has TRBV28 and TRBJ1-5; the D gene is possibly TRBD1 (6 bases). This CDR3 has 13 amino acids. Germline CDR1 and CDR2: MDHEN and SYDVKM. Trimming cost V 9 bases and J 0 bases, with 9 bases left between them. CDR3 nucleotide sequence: TGTGCCAGTAGGACAGCTAGCAATCAGCCCCAGCATTTT. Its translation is CASRTASNQPQHF.

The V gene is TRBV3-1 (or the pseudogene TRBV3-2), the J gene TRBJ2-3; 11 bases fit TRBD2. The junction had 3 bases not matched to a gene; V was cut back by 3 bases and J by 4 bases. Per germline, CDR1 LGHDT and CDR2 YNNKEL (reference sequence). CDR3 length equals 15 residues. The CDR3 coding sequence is TGTGCCAGCAGCCATTTAGCGGGGGGGTCAGATACGCAGTATTTT. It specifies CASSHLAGGSDTQYF.

The CDR3 nucleotides are TGCACCAGCAGCCAAGACACTAGCGGGTGGTTGAACGAGCAGTACTTC. Its translation is CTSSQDTSGWLNEQYF. The chain links TRBV1 to TRBJ2-7; TRBD2, the table's D call, was not compared with the DNA. TRBV1 is a pseudogene locus. CDR3 size: 16 residues.

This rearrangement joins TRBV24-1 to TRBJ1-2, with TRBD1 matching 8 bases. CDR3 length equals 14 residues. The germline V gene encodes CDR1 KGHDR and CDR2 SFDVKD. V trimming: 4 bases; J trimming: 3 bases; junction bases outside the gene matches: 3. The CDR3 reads CATSETGADYGYTF. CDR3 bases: TGTGCCACCAGTGAGACAGGGGCGGACTATGGCTACACCTTC.

In DNA form, the CDR3 reads TGTGCCAGTAGTATAGCCAGGGTAGATGAAGCTTTCTTT. Its protein is CASSIARVDEAFF. The V and J genes are TRBV19 and TRBJ1-1, with D possibly being TRBD1 (5 bases). The germline V gene has CDR1 LNHDA and CDR2 SQIVND (reference sequence). The CDR3 spans 13 residues. V was cut by 1 base and J by 7 bases, with 10 bases left in between.

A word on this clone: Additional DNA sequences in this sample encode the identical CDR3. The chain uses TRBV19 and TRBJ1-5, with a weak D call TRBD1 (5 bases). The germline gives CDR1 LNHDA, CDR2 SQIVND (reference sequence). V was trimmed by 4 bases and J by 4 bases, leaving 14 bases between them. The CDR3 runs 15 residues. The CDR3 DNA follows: TGTGCCAGTAGTACCTGGGGCCAAGGGAATCAGCCCCAGCATTTT. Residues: CASSTWGQGNQPQHF.

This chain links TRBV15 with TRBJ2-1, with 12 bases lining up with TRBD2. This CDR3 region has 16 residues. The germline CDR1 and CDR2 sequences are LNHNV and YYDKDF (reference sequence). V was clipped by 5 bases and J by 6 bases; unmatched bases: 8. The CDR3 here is CATSPPRTSGANEQFF. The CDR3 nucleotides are TGTGCCACCAGCCCACCCCGGACTAGCGGGGCCAATGAGCAGTTCTTC.

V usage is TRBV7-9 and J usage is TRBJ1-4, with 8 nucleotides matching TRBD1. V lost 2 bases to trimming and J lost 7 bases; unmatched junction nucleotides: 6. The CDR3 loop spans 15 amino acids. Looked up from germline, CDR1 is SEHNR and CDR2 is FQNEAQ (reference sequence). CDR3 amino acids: CASSLLGQGGEKLFF. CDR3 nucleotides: TGTGCCAGCAGCTTACTTGGACAGGGAGGTGAAAAACTGTTTTTT.

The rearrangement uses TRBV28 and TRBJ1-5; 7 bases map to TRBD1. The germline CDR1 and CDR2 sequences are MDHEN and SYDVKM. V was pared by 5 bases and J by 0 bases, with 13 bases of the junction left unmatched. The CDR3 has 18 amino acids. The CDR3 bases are TGTGCCAGCAGTCACCGAGGGGGCGTTGAGTATAGCAATCAGCCCCAGCATTTT. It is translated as CASSHRGGVEYSNQPQHF.

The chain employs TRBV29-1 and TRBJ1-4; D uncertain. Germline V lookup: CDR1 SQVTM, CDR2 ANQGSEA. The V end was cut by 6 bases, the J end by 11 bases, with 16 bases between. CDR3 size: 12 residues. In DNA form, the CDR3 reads TGCAGCGTAAGAGAAGAGGTCGGGAAACTGTTTTTT. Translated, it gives CSVREEVGKLFF. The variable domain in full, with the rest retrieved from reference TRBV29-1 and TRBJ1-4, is SAVISQKPSRDICQRGTSLTIQCQVDSQVTMMFWYRQQPGQSLTLIATANQGSEATYESGFVIDKFPISRPNLTFSTLTVSNMSPEDSSIYLCSVREEVGKLFFGSGTQLSVL.